A single sample gave rise to the 25 T cell receptor beta chains below, sequenced in a study of blood T cell repertoires in COVID-19. Sequencing used immunoSEQ multiplex PCR; TCRdb keeps in-frame clones, though not all of them. The top ten clones hold roughly 15% of a sample with 150,000 or so clones, 82% of them seen once. What was sequenced was peripheral blood. The receptors here all came from a human donor with acute or convalescent COVID-19. The donor label of this sample is uncertain.

The J gene is TRBJ1-1, the V gene TRBV5-8; 7 nucleotides align to TRBD1. CDR1 is SGHTS, CDR2 YDEGEE, per germline. This CDR3 contains 14 residues. V lost 0 bases to trimming and J lost 4 bases; unmatched junction nucleotides: 3. The CDR3 DNA is TGTGCCAGCAGCTTGGTACAGGGGTCCACTGAAGCTTTCTTT. Amino acid sequence: CASSLVQGSTEAFF.

This chain links TRBV3-1 (or the pseudogene TRBV3-2) with TRBJ2-4; D remains ambiguous. The CDR3 loop spans 14 amino acids. The germline CDR1 and CDR2 sequences are LGHDT and YNNKEL (reference sequence). V was pared by 2 bases and J by 0 bases, with 5 bases between. CDR3 DNA sequence: TGTGCCAGCAGCCAACCCCTAGCCAAAAACATTCAGTACTTC. Protein sequence: CASSQPLAKNIQYF.

In its sample, this clone was seen once. This chain connects TRBV29-1 to TRBJ1-4, with TRBD1 identical over 9 bases. Germline CDR1 SQVTM, CDR2 ANQGSEA. After removal of 4 bases from V and 6 bases from J, the junction contained 3 bases not matched to a gene. CDR3 size: 13 residues. The CDR3 loop reads CSVGDRADEKLFF. CDR3 coding DNA: TGCAGCGTTGGGGACAGGGCTGATGAAAAACTGTTTTTT. Full variable domain (missing parts from reference TRBV29-1 and TRBJ1-4): SAVISQKPSRDICQRGTSLTIQCQVDSQVTMMFWYRQQPGQSLTLIATANQGSEATYESGFVIDKFPISRPNLTFSTLTVSNMSPEDSSIYLCSVGDRADEKLFFGSGTQLSVL.

The rearrangement uses TRBV29-1 and TRBJ1-3, with D possibly being TRBD1 (5 bases). The CDR3 is 11 residues long. Germline values: CDR1 SQVTM, CDR2 ANQGSEA. V was trimmed by 3 bases and J by 8 bases, leaving 8 bases between them. CDR3 residues: CSVDGGDTIYF. Written as DNA, the CDR3 is TGCAGCGTTGATGGGGGGGACACCATATATTTT.

The chain combines TRBV14 with TRBJ1-2, with D maybe TRBD1 (5 bases). The CDR3 spans 13 residues. Germline V CDR1 and CDR2: SGHDN, FVKESK. V gave up 1 base and J gave up 8 bases, with 11 bases separating them. CDR3 residues: CASSQGEGRGYTF. In DNA, the CDR3 is TGTGCCAGCAGCCAAGGGGAGGGACGCGGCTACACCTTC. The whole variable domain, remainder taken from reference TRBV14 and TRBJ1-2, is EAGVTQFPSHSVIEKGQTVTLRCDPISGHDNLYWYRRVMGKEIKFLLHFVKESKQDESGMPNNRFLAERTGGTYSTLKVQPAELEDSGVYFCASSQGEGRGYTFGSGTRLTVV.

The V and J genes are TRBV6-5 and TRBJ1-5; D possibly corresponds to TRBD1 (6 bases). V was pared by 5 bases and J by 0 bases, with 11 bases between. The CDR3 is 15 amino acids. Germline CDR1 is MNHEY and CDR2 is SVGAGI. The chain's CDR3 is CASSRTDYSNQPQHF. The CDR3 nucleotides are TGTGCCAGCAGTCGGACAGACTATAGCAATCAGCCCCAGCATTTT.

The chain recombines TRBV4-1 with TRBJ2-5; 9 nucleotides match TRBD1. V lost 0 bases to trimming and J lost 4 bases; unmatched junction nucleotides: 12. The CDR3 has 18 residues. Germline loops: CDR1 MGHRA, CDR2 YSYEKL. The CDR3 nucleotides are TGCGCCAGCAGCCAAGATGTTAGGGACAGGGACTCGGGAGAGACCCAGTACTTC. Translation gives CASSQDVRDRDSGETQYF.

The chain recombines TRBV19 with TRBJ1-1, with D maybe TRBD1 (6 bases). CDR1 is LNHDA and CDR2 is SQIVND in the germline V gene (reference sequence). V was cut by 4 bases and J by 5 bases, with 14 bases left in between. The CDR3 covers 14 residues. CDR3 nucleotide sequence: TGTGCCAGTAGTAGGGGGCAGGGTTTGACTGAAGCTTTCTTT. Amino acid sequence: CASSRGQGLTEAFF.

This chain links TRBV10-3 with TRBJ2-6; 7 bases agree with TRBD1. This CDR3 comprises 16 residues. Germline CDR1 ENHRY, CDR2 SYGVKD. V was clipped by 10 bases and J by 0 bases; unmatched bases: 9. CDR3 DNA: TGTGCCACCCGACAGGGATCCTCCTCTGGGGCCAACGTCCTGACTTTC. Its protein product is CATRQGSSSGANVLTF.

The chain is built from TRBV29-1 and TRBJ1-2; D perhaps matches TRBD1 (5 bases). The CDR3 sequence is 14 residues long. Germline CDR1 is SQVTM and CDR2 is ANQGSEA. Trimming stripped 5 bases from V and 3 bases from J, with 16 bases between. CDR3 in amino acids: CSVRKQGRHYGYTF. DNA of the CDR3: TGCAGCGTTCGAAAGCAGGGTCGCCACTATGGCTACACCTTC.

The count of this clone is one. The chain is built from TRBV5-6 and TRBJ1-5, with a possible D match to TRBD1 (5 bases). Germline values: CDR1 SGHDT, CDR2 YYEEEE. The CDR3 is made up of 17 amino acids. V lost 0 bases and J lost 4, with 17 bases in between. This chain's CDR3 is CASSLVAGFGPNQPQHF. The CDR3 DNA follows: TGTGCCAGCAGCTTGGTCGCAGGGTTTGGACCGAATCAGCCCCAGCATTTT. Full variable domain (remainder filled in from reference TRBV5-6 and TRBJ1-5): DAGVTQSPTHLIKTRGQQVTLRCSPKSGHDTVSWYQQALGQGPQFIFQYYEEEERQRGNFPDRFSGHQFPNYSSELNVNALLLGDSALYLCASSLVAGFGPNQPQHFGDGTRLSIL.

This rearrangement joins TRBV18 to TRBJ1-5; 7 bases fit TRBD1. The CDR3 consists of 15 residues. From germline, CDR1 is KGHSH and CDR2 LQKENI. The ends lost 1 base at V and 4 bases at J; junction bases unmatched: 4. The DNA for the CDR3 is TGTGCCAGCTCACCACGGACAGGTGCTAATCAGCCCCAGCATTTT. Its translation: CASSPRTGANQPQHF.

This clone has only one observation. The V call is TRBV14, the J call TRBJ2-5, with D perhaps matching TRBD2 (5 bases). V lost 1 base and J 4 bases, leaving 10 bases between the germline ends. The CDR3 contains 14 residues. From germline, CDR1 is SGHDN and CDR2 FVKESK. The CDR3 here is CASSQAEATETQYF. CDR3 coding DNA: TGTGCCAGCAGCCAAGCGGAGGCTACAGAGACCCAGTACTTC.

The V and J genes are TRBV5-1 and TRBJ2-1; TRBD1 aligns across 9 bases. This CDR3 comprises 15 residues. With V trimmed by 2 bases and J by 1 base, 1 base remained unmatched. Germline loops: CDR1 SGHRS, CDR2 YFSETQ. The CDR3 is CASSLQGASYNEQFF. In DNA, the CDR3 is TGCGCCAGCAGCTTACAGGGGGCGTCCTACAATGAGCAGTTCTTC. Using reference TRBV5-1 and TRBJ2-1 for the parts outside the CDR3, the full variable domain is KAGVTQTPRYLIKTRGQQVTLSCSPISGHRSVSWYQQTPGQGLQFLFEYFSETQRNKGNFPGRFSGRQFSNSRSEMNVSTLELGDSALYLCASSLQGASYNEQFFGPGTRLTVL.

This chain links TRBV21-1 with TRBJ1-1. TRBV21-1 is classified as a pseudogene. The CDR3 extends over 14 amino acids. The CDR3 nucleotides read TGTGCCAGCAGCAACCGGGAACTCCCCACTGAAGCTTTCTTT. Encoded protein: CASSNRELPTEAFF.

The gene calls are TRBV6-5 and TRBJ1-2; TRBD1 might be the D (6 bases). The CDR3 consists of 15 residues. Trimming removed 5 bases from V and 8 bases from J, with 21 bases in between. From germline, CDR1 is MNHEY and CDR2 SVGAGI. The CDR3 protein is CASSPSGTTPYGYTF. DNA for the CDR3: TGTGCCAGCAGTCCCTCCGGGACAACCCCATACGGCTACACCTTC.

The rearrangement joins TRBV6-5 to TRBJ1-1, with D possibly TRBD1 on 6 matching bases. CDR3 length: 14 amino acids. Germline V CDR1 and CDR2: MNHEY, SVGAGI. V was cut by 0 bases and J by 7 bases, with 12 bases left in between. The CDR3 sequence: CASSYSITGSEAFF. CDR3 DNA: TGTGCCAGCAGTTACTCGATTACAGGGAGTGAAGCTTTCTTT.

A remark on this clone: The sample has other DNA sequences that encode this CDR3 too. The chain uses TRBV2 and TRBJ2-7, with 13 nucleotides matching TRBD2. V was pared by 8 bases and J by 6 bases, with 13 bases of the junction left unmatched. The germline V gene has CDR1 SNHLY and CDR2 FYNNEI. This CDR3 is built from 16 residues. CDR3 region: CASGRELAGGHLEQYF. In DNA, the CDR3 is TGTGCCAGCGGCCGTGAACTAGCGGGGGGGCACCTCGAGCAGTACTTC.

The V call is TRBV10-3, the J call TRBJ1-1, with D perhaps matching TRBD1 (6 bases). The V end was cut by 4 bases, the J end by 4 bases, with 7 bases between. CDR1 is ENHRY and CDR2 is SYGVKD in the germline V gene. The CDR3 is 12 amino acids. The CDR3 sequence: CAISGGGTEAFF. The CDR3 region has the DNA TGTGCCATCAGTGGAGGGGGCACTGAAGCTTTCTTT.

The CDR3 DNA reads as TGCAGCGTTGCCCGCTCCGGGAACACTGAAGCTTTCTTT. Translated: CSVARSGNTEAFF. The genes are TRBV29-1 and TRBJ1-1; D uncertain. The V and J ends lost 4 bases and 1 base respectively, with 10 bases between them. Per germline, CDR1 SQVTM and CDR2 ANQGSEA. The CDR3 covers 13 residues.

The genes are TRBV18 and TRBJ1-1; D is possibly TRBD1 (5 bases). Trimming cost V 3 bases and J 2 bases, with 16 bases left between them. The CDR3 totals 16 residues. Looked up from germline, CDR1 is KGHSH and CDR2 is LQKENI. In nucleotides, the CDR3 is TGTGCCAGCTCACCGGTTATAAGGGGCCTAAACACTGAAGCTTTCTTT. Translation gives CASSPVIRGLNTEAFF.

V usage is TRBV5-4 and J usage is TRBJ2-5; 7 positions match TRBD2. The CDR3 has 15 amino acids. Germline lookup yields CDR1 SGHNT and CDR2 YYREEE (reference sequence). Trimming took 3 bases from V and 5 from J; bases not matched to a gene: 10. This chain's CDR3 is CASSSPIDGRETQYF. CDR3 in DNA: TGTGCCAGCAGCTCACCAATTGACGGGAGGGAGACCCAGTACTTC.

V gene TRBV15 combines with J gene TRBJ1-1; D uncertain. CDR1 LNHNV and CDR2 YYDKDF come from the germline V gene (reference sequence). The CDR3 has 16 amino acids. With 0 bases removed from V and 1 base from J, the gap between germline ends came to 12 bases. CDR3 nucleotides: TGTGCCACCAGCAGAGATCAGCGGGCTAGGAACACTGAAGCTTTCTTT. This sequence encodes CATSRDQRARNTEAFF.

This chain links TRBV2 with TRBJ1-3; no clear D. This CDR3 comprises 12 residues. V lost 3 bases and J 8 bases, leaving 8 bases between the germline ends. Germline CDR1 is SNHLY and CDR2 is FYNNEI. This chain's CDR3 is CASSDSFYTIYF. The CDR3 nucleotides read TGTGCCAGCAGTGACTCCTTCTACACCATATATTTT.

The chain joins TRBV19 to TRBJ1-1; 8 nucleotides agree with TRBD1. The V and J ends lost 6 bases and 5 bases, in that order; junction bases with no gene match: 8. CDR1 and CDR2 from the germline V gene are LNHDA and SQIVND (reference sequence). CDR3 length: 14 amino acids. The CDR3 DNA sequence: TGTGCCAGTAGCCCAGGGGGCGGGAAGACTGAAGCTTTCTTT. Translated: CASSPGGGKTEAFF.